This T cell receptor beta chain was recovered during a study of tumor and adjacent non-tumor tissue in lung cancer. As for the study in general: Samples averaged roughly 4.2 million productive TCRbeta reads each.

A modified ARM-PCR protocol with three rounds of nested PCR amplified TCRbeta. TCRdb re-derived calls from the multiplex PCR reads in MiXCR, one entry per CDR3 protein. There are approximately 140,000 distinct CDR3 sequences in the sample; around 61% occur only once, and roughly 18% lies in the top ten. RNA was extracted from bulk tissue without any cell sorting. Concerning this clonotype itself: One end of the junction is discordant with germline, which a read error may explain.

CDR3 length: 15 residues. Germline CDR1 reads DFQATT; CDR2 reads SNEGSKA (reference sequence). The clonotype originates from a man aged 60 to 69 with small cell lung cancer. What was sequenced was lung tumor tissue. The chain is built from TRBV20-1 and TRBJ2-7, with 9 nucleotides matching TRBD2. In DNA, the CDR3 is TGCTGTGCTCGACCTGGGACTAGCTCAGCCTATGAGCAGTACTTC. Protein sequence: CCARPGTSSAYEQYF.